These 20 T cell receptor beta chains were all obtained from the same sample, sequenced in a study of monozygotic twins with inflammatory bowel disease. TCRdb reprocessed the 5' RACE reads; each CDR3 protein has one entry and no DNA is given. This table lists more than 85,000 distinct CDR3 sequences. The source material was blood. Receptors originate from a human donor with ulcerative colitis or Crohn's disease, or a healthy co-twin of an affected twin (not recorded which).

This chain uses TRBV20-1 with TRBJ2-1; TCRdb reports TRBD2, a call that lacks DNA to check it against. Germline V lookup: CDR1 DFQATT, CDR2 SNEGSKA (reference sequence). This CDR3 is 16 amino acids long. This CDR3 is CSGTERTSGRGDEQFF.

The chain is built from TRBV7-9 and TRBJ1-2; the D gene TCRdb calls, TRBD1, cannot be checked with no DNA. Germline loops: CDR1 SEHNR, CDR2 FQNEAQ (reference sequence). The CDR3 is made up of 14 amino acids. The CDR3 spells CAKPRLLGGDGYTF.

V gene TRBV5-1 combines with J gene TRBJ1-4; without DNA, the TCRdb call of TRBD1 cannot be checked. Germline CDR1 is SGHRS and CDR2 is YFSETQ. This CDR3 region has 14 residues. CDR3 sequence: CASSHGQGSEKLFF.

The chain has TRBV29-1 and TRBJ2-5; TCRdb picks TRBD1, but there is no DNA to check that call. Germline-derived CDR1 and CDR2 are SQVTM and ANQGSEA. The CDR3 extends over 14 amino acids. The CDR3 spells CSVESSQGIETQYF.

The V gene is TRBV5-1, the J gene TRBJ2-7; TCRdb indicates TRBD1, and absent DNA this call remains unverified. Germline lookup yields CDR1 SGHRS and CDR2 YFSETQ. The CDR3 consists of 15 residues. The CDR3 loop reads CASSLVPGQGYEQYF.

J is TRBJ2-3 and V is TRBV29-1; TCRdb returns TRBD2, unconfirmable since there is no DNA. The CDR3 extends over 14 amino acids. Germline lookup yields CDR1 SQVTM and CDR2 ANQGSEA. The CDR3 reads CSVIGLAGLNTQYF.

V gene TRBV18 combines with J gene TRBJ2-7. Germline CDR1 and CDR2: KGHSH and LQKENI. This CDR3 spans 13 amino acids. This CDR3 is CASSPGPDHEQYF.

The chain employs TRBV7-2 and TRBJ2-5. The CDR3 spans 14 residues. Germline V gives CDR1 SGHTA, CDR2 FQGNSA. The CDR3: CASRSRHSQETQYF.

This CDR3 is CASGDRSYEQYF. The rearrangement joins TRBV28 to TRBJ2-7; TCRdb selects TRBD1, and the lack of DNA leaves this call unchecked. The length of the CDR3 is 12 residues. The germline gives CDR1 MDHEN, CDR2 SYDVKM.

V usage is TRBV9 and J usage is TRBJ2-1; TCRdb's D call, TRBD1, is unchecked because there is no DNA. This CDR3 is built from 17 residues. Per germline, CDR1 SGDLS and CDR2 YYNGEE. The CDR3 spells CASSARRDRSSYNEQFF.

This chain connects TRBV7-2 to TRBJ2-1; there is no DNA to check the TCRdb D call of TRBD2. Looked up from germline, CDR1 is SGHTA and CDR2 is FQGNSA. The CDR3 contains 14 residues. CDR3 residues: CASSAPGLALEQFF.

This chain connects TRBV27 to TRBJ2-7; TCRdb gives TRBD1 as the D gene, but with no DNA this cannot be confirmed. Germline loops: CDR1 MNHEY, CDR2 SMNVEV (reference sequence). The CDR3 extends over 20 amino acids. This chain's CDR3 is CASSLALDRGTSGGVFEQYF.

The V call is TRBV20-1, the J call TRBJ2-1. CDR1 DFQATT and CDR2 SNEGSKA come from the germline V gene (reference sequence). The CDR3 loop spans 11 amino acids. CDR3 sequence reads: CSASSYNEQFF.

The J gene is TRBJ1-1, the V gene TRBV5-1; TCRdb calls TRBD1, which cannot be checked without DNA. Germline loops: CDR1 SGHRS, CDR2 YFSETQ. The CDR3 is 15 residues long. CDR3 protein: CASSFPGGMGTEAFF.

The chain recombines TRBV5-1 with TRBJ2-7. Germline CDR1 SGHRS, CDR2 YFSETQ. CDR3 length: 12 residues. The CDR3 protein is CASSLDAYEQYF.

This chain links TRBV11-2 with TRBJ2-2; the TRBD1 assignment by TCRdb is unverifiable without DNA. Looked up from germline, CDR1 is SGHAT and CDR2 is FQNNGV. The CDR3 covers 16 residues. CDR3 region: CASRDIRGARTGELFF.

V gene TRBV29-1 combines with J gene TRBJ2-7; there is no DNA to check the TCRdb D call of TRBD2. CDR1 and CDR2 from the germline V gene are SQVTM and ANQGSEA. The length of the CDR3 is 13 residues. The CDR3 reads CSVPGTSSGEQYF.

The genes are TRBV5-1 and TRBJ2-1; TCRdb lists TRBD2, though no DNA is available to test this call. CDR3 size: 15 residues. From germline, CDR1 is SGHRS and CDR2 YFSETQ. This CDR3 reads CASSSLAGGNNEQFF.

The rearrangement links TRBV5-1 to TRBJ1-5; TCRdb gives TRBD1 as the D gene, but with no DNA this cannot be confirmed. CDR3 length equals 15 residues. Germline V gives CDR1 SGHRS, CDR2 YFSETQ. The CDR3 spells CASSPGAGLNQPQHF.

The V and J genes are TRBV6-2 or TRBV6-3 and TRBJ1-5. The V gene's germline CDR1 is MNHEY and CDR2 SVGEGT. There are 12 residues in the CDR3. CDR3 residues: CASSYRNQPQHF.